These 23 T cell receptor beta chains share one sample of origin, sequenced in a study of cytomegalovirus exposure and HLA in healthy donors. Researchers ran the PCR with 60 Vbeta and 13 Jbeta primers. Generated by immunoSEQ multiplex PCR, the TCRdb table keeps only in-frame clones and is missing some. The sample carries more than 150,000 clones, approximately 82% recorded once. The sample consisted of PBMCs. Every receptor here comes from a woman between 50 and 59 years old in good health and CMV-seropositive.

V and J are TRBV30 and TRBJ1-6; a weak D match, TRBD1 (5 bases). This CDR3 has 12 residues. With 6 bases removed from V and 10 bases from J, the gap between germline ends came to 13 bases. Germline V gene sequence: CDR1 GTSNPN, CDR2 SVGIG (reference sequence). DNA of the CDR3: TGTGCCTGCAGGGAAAATGACTCACCCCTCCACTTT. Its translation is CACRENDSPLHF.

The CDR3 DNA reads as TGCGCCAGCAGCCAAGCGACAGCCTCCGGCGAGACCCAGTACTTC. Amino acid sequence: CASSQATASGETQYF. This chain uses TRBV4-1 with TRBJ2-5; TRBD1 is a possible D gene (5 bases). Per germline, CDR1 MGHRA and CDR2 YSYEKL. This CDR3 comprises 15 residues. V was trimmed by 1 base and J by 5 bases, leaving 14 bases between them.

Concerning this clone: Distinct nucleotide sequences in the sample also encode this CDR3. This chain connects TRBV19 to TRBJ2-2, with 9 bases that match TRBD2. This CDR3 spans 15 amino acids. V gave up 9 bases and J gave up 3 bases; unmatched junction bases: 8. Germline loops: CDR1 LNHDA, CDR2 SQIVND (reference sequence). CDR3 DNA: TGTGCCAGCATGGGACTAGCAAGGGACACCGGGGAGCTGTTTTTT. As protein: CASMGLARDTGELFF.

The rearrangement uses TRBV27 and TRBJ2-3, with a possible D match to TRBD1 (8 bases). Between the trimmed V and J ends, which lost 2 bases and 1 base, there was a span of 13 bases. Germline assignment: CDR1 MNHEY and CDR2 SMNVEV (reference sequence). CDR3 length: 16 residues. This CDR3 is CASSLDRGGGTDTQYF. The CDR3 DNA reads TGTGCCAGCAGTTTAGACAGGGGAGGGGGCACAGATACGCAGTATTTT.

The gene calls are TRBV7-2 and TRBJ2-3; 12 bases match TRBD2. Losses at the gene ends were 5 bases for V and 7 bases for J; bases not matched to a gene: 7. The length of the CDR3 is 15 residues. Germline loops: CDR1 SGHTA, CDR2 FQGNSA. The CDR3 nucleotides read TGTGCCAGCAGCCTTCTGACTAGCGGGGGTTATACGCAGTATTTT. Its protein product is CASSLLTSGGYTQYF.

V usage is TRBV4-3 and J usage is TRBJ2-7, with D possibly matching TRBD1 (6 bases). Germline V CDR1 and CDR2: LGHNA, YSLEER. The CDR3 totals 13 residues. Between the trimmed V and J ends, which lost 1 base and 3 bases, there was a span of 7 bases. As DNA, the CDR3 is TGCGCCAGCAGCCAAGGGACAGACTACGAGCAGTACTTC. Amino acid sequence: CASSQGTDYEQYF.

The rearrangement links TRBV4-1 to TRBJ1-6, with D possibly matching TRBD1 (6 bases). Germline V gives CDR1 MGHRA, CDR2 YSYEKL. V was trimmed by 4 bases and J by 7 bases, leaving 20 bases between them. CDR3 size: 17 residues. CDR3 in DNA: TGCGCCAGCAGCCCCTCACCGACAGGCATCCTCAATTCACCCCTCCACTTT. It specifies CASSPSPTGILNSPLHF.

The rearrangement uses TRBV29-1 and TRBJ2-1, with D possibly being TRBD1 (6 bases). V shed 0 bases and J shed 12 bases, with 12 bases lying between them. This CDR3 is built from 12 residues. Germline CDR1 reads SQVTM; CDR2 reads ANQGSEA. The CDR3 sequence is CSVEEGGMGQFF. The CDR3 DNA reads as TGCAGCGTTGAAGAAGGGGGAATGGGGCAGTTCTTC.

The V and J genes are TRBV7-6 and TRBJ2-2; D uncertain. V lost 1 base to trimming and J lost 5 bases, with 8 bases between them. This CDR3 is 14 amino acids long. Germline loops: CDR1 SGHVS, CDR2 FNYEAQ. The DNA of the CDR3 is TGTGCCAGCAGCTTAGAAGGAGCGACCGGGGAGCTGTTTTTT. Protein: CASSLEGATGELFF.

The rearrangement links TRBV15 to TRBJ2-5; D is possibly TRBD1 (5 bases). The DNA end is more similar to TRBJ2-7, so the J call may be wrong. CDR3 length: 14 residues. Germline CDR1 reads LNHNV; CDR2 reads YYDKDF (reference sequence). The CDR3 region is CATSRDDRLYEQYF. The DNA of the CDR3 is TGTGCCACCAGCAGAGATGACAGACTTTACGAGCAGTACTTC.

The rearrangement joins TRBV15 to TRBJ2-3; 9 bases fit TRBD1. Per the germline V gene, CDR1 is LNHNV and CDR2 is YYDKDF (reference sequence). The CDR3 length is 15 residues. With V trimmed by 4 bases and J by 6 bases, 8 bases remained unmatched. The CDR3 coding sequence is TGTGCCACCAGCACACCGGGACAGGGAGTGGATACGCAGTATTTT. Protein product: CATSTPGQGVDTQYF. The entire variable domain, with the rest obtained from reference TRBV15 and TRBJ2-3, is as follows: DAMVIQNPRYQVTQFGKPVTLSCSQTLNHNVMYWYQQKSSQAPKLLFHYYDKDFNNEADTPDNFQSRRPNTSFCFLDIRSPGLGDTAMYLCATSTPGQGVDTQYFGPGTRLTVL.

V gene TRBV9 combines with J gene TRBJ2-1, with 9 bases lining up with TRBD2. Looked up from germline, CDR1 is SGDLS and CDR2 is YYNGEE. The CDR3 runs to 14 residues. Germline trimming cut 8 bases from V and 5 bases from J; bases unmatched to any gene: 8. The DNA for the CDR3 is TGTGCCAGTACGCGGGGGGGGGACGACAATGAGCAGTTCTTC. Protein product: CASTRGGDDNEQFF.

This clone came up a few times. The chain carries TRBV6-1 and TRBJ1-2; D not certain. The CDR3 has 13 amino acids. Trimming took off 3 bases at V and 7 bases at J, with 12 bases between the two ends. Germline assignment: CDR1 MNHNS and CDR2 SASEGT. DNA for the CDR3: TGTGCCAGCAGTGACGGAGGCAGTAGTGGCTACACCTTC. Translating it yields CASSDGGSSGYTF.

This clone was observed once. The V gene is TRBV6-6, the J gene TRBJ1-2; 9 nucleotides align to TRBD1. Germline CDR1 reads MNHNY; CDR2 reads SVGAGI (reference sequence). The CDR3 covers 14 residues. V gave up 6 bases and J gave up 5 bases; unmatched junction bases: 7. Written as DNA, the CDR3 is TGTGCCAGCAGCCCCGGGACAGGGTGGTATGGCTACACCTTC. It specifies CASSPGTGWYGYTF.

In its sample, this clone was seen once. This rearrangement joins TRBV9 to TRBJ1-1, with D perhaps matching TRBD1 (6 bases). The CDR3 runs to 15 residues. Trimming took off 0 bases at V and 4 bases at J, with 13 bases between the two ends. Looked up from germline, CDR1 is SGDLS and CDR2 is YYNGEE. CDR3 loop: CASSVGGGGLTEAFF. The CDR3 DNA is TGTGCCAGCAGCGTAGGGGGGGGCGGACTCACTGAAGCTTTCTTT.

Here the CDR3 DNA reads TGTGCCAGCAGTGATCGAGAAAACGGGGGCTACACCTTC. Its translation: CASSDRENGGYTF. The chain couples TRBV2 to TRBJ1-2, with D uncertain. The germline V and J ends were trimmed by 3 bases and 8 bases, with 13 bases remaining between them. CDR3 length equals 13 residues. CDR1 and CDR2 from the germline V gene are SNHLY and FYNNEI.

V and J are TRBV15 and TRBJ2-1; 11 nucleotides align to TRBD2. Germline CDR1 reads LNHNV; CDR2 reads YYDKDF (reference sequence). Trimming cost V 8 bases and J 4 bases; bases outside gene matches: 13. The CDR3 runs to 17 residues. CDR3 in amino acids: CATGKGLGTSGYNEQFF. The DNA of the CDR3 is TGTGCCACCGGAAAGGGCTTGGGGACTAGCGGATACAATGAGCAGTTCTTC.

This chain connects TRBV7-8 to TRBJ1-6; D gene ambiguous. Germline lookup yields CDR1 SGHVS and CDR2 FQNEAQ. Trimming stripped 6 bases from V and 0 bases from J, with 21 bases between. The CDR3 runs to 19 residues. The CDR3, as DNA: TGTGCCAGCAGGTCCTTTTCTACGCCGCGCGACTCCTATAATTCACCCCTCCACTTT. Its protein product is CASRSFSTPRDSYNSPLHF.

The V and J genes are TRBV25-1 and TRBJ1-1, with 10 positions matching TRBD1. The J segment lost 4 bases and the V segment lost 8 bases, leaving 10 bases of the junction unmatched. The germline gives CDR1 MGHDK, CDR2 SYGVNS. The CDR3 consists of 15 residues. CDR3 DNA sequence: TGTGCCAGCCGGCTCCCCGGGACAGGGGTCACTGAAGCTTTCTTT. Its translation: CASRLPGTGVTEAFF.

The chain combines TRBV6-1 with TRBJ2-7, with D possibly being TRBD1 (5 bases). The CDR3 sequence is 14 residues long. Between the trimmed V and J ends, which lost 0 bases and 5 bases, there was a span of 11 bases. The germline V gene encodes CDR1 MNHNS and CDR2 SASEGT. The CDR3 nucleotides read TGTGCCAGCAGTGAAGCGGGGAACAGGAACGAGCAGTACTTC. It translates to CASSEAGNRNEQYF.

This clone was seen just once. The chain couples TRBV6-5 to TRBJ2-7; 7 bases line up with TRBD1. The CDR3 has 14 amino acids. V gave up 7 bases and J gave up 3 bases; unmatched junction bases: 9. CDR1 and CDR2 (germline): MNHEY, SVGAGI. CDR3 region: CASKQQGQFYEQYF. The CDR3 region has the DNA TGTGCCAGCAAACAACAGGGGCAATTCTACGAGCAGTACTTC.

The chain joins TRBV28 to TRBJ2-3; D remains ambiguous. Trimming took off 5 bases at V and 5 bases at J, with 20 bases between the two ends. The CDR3 is 16 amino acids. Per germline, CDR1 MDHEN and CDR2 SYDVKM. The CDR3, as DNA: TGTGCCAGCAGTCCAACTGGGCCTGCCGGTGGAGATACGCAGTATTTT. Residues: CASSPTGPAGGDTQYF.

The J gene is TRBJ1-2, the V gene TRBV27, with a possible D match to TRBD1 (6 bases). The germline V gene has CDR1 MNHEY and CDR2 SMNVEV (reference sequence). The CDR3 totals 12 residues. Trimming removed 3 bases at V and 8 bases at J, with 10 bases between. The CDR3 coding sequence is TGTGCCAGCAGTTTGTCGGGGGGCGGCTACACCTTC. As protein: CASSLSGGGYTF.